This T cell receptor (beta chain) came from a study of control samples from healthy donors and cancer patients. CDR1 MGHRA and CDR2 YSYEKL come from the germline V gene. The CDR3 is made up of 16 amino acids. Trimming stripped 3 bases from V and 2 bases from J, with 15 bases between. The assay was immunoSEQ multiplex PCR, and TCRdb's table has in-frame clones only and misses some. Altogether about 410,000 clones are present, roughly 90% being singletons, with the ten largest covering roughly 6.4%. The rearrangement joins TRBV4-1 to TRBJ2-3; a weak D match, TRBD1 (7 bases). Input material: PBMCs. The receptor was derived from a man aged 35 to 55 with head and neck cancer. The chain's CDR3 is CASSHPGGRVTDTQYF. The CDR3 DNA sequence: TGCGCCAGCAGCCACCCAGGGGGGAGAGTCACAGATACGCAGTATTTT.